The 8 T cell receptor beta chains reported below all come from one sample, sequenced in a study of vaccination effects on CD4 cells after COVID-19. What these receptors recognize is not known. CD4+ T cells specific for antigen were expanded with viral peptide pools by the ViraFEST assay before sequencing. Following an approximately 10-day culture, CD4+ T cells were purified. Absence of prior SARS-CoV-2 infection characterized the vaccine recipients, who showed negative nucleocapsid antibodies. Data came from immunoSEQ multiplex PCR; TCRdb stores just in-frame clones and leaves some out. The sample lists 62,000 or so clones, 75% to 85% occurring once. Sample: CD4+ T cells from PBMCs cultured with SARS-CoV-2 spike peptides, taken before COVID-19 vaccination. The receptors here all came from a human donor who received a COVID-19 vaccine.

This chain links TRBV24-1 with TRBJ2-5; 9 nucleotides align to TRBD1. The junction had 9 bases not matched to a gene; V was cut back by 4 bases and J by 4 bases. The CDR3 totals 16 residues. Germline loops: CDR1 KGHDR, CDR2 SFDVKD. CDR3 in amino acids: CATSDTTGQGRETQYF. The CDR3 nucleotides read TGTGCCACCAGTGACACCACGGGACAGGGAAGAGAGACCCAGTACTTC.

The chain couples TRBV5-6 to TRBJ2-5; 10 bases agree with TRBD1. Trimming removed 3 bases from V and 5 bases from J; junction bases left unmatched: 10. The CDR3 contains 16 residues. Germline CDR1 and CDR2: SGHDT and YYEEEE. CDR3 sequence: CASSSLTGGAVETQYF. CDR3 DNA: TGTGCCAGCAGCTCCCTGACAGGGGGCGCGGTTGAGACCCAGTACTTC. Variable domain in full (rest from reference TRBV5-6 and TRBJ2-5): DAGVTQSPTHLIKTRGQQVTLRCSPKSGHDTVSWYQQALGQGPQFIFQYYEEEERQRGNFPDRFSGHQFPNYSSELNVNALLLGDSALYLCASSSLTGGAVETQYFGPGTRLLVL.

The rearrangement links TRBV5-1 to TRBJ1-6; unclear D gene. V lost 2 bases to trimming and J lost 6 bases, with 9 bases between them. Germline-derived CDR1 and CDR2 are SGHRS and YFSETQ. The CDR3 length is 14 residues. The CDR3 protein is CASSFGNLNSPLHF. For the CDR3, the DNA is TGCGCCAGCAGCTTTGGGAACCTTAATTCACCCCTCCACTTT.

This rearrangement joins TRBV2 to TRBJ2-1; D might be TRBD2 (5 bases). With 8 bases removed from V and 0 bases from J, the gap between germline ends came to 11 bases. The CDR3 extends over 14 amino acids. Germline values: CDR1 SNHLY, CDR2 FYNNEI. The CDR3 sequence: CASGSSGSYNEQFF. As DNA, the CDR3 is TGTGCCAGCGGGAGCAGCGGCTCCTACAATGAGCAGTTCTTC.

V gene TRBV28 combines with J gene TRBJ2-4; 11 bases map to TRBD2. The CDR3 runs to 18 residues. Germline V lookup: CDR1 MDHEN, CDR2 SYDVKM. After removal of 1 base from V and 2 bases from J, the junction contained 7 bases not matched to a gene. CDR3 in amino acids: CASSLYSGGAFTKNIQYF. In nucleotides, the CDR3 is TGTGCCAGCAGTTTATATAGCGGGGGGGCGTTTACCAAAAACATTCAGTACTTC.

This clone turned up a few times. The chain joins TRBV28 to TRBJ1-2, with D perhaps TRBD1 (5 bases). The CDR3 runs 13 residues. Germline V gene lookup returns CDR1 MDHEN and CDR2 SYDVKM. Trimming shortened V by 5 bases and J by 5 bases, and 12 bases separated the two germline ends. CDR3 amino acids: CASSRGPTYGYTF. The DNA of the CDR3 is TGTGCCAGCAGTCGGGGACCGACATATGGCTACACCTTC.

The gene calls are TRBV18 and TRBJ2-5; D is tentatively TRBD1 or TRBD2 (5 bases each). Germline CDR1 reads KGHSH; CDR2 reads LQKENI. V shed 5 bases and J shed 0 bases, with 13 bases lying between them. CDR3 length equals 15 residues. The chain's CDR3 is CASSLSLGDQETQYF. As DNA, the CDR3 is TGTGCCAGCTCATTAAGTCTGGGGGACCAAGAGACCCAGTACTTC.

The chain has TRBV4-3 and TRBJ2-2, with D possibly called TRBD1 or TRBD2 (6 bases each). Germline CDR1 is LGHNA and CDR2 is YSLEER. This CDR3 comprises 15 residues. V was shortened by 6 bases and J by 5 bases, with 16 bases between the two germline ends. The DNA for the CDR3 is TGCGCCAGCAGATCAGCCCGGGGGCAAACCGGGGAGCTGTTTTTT. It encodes CASRSARGQTGELFF.